This TCR beta chain was captured in a study of T cell changes during pregnancy in multiple sclerosis. Data came from immunoSEQ multiplex PCR; TCRdb stores just in-frame clones and leaves some out. The data contain 95,000 to 100,000 clones, under 95% of them singletons. V dropped 4 bases and J dropped 0; count of bases not matched to a gene: 5. Germline-derived CDR1 and CDR2 are SGHRS and YFSETQ. The CDR3 has 15 amino acids. The source material was peripheral blood, sampled after pregnancy. The receptor comes from a female donor in good health, enrolled as a control in a pregnancy study. The chain couples TRBV5-1 to TRBJ1-1, with 8 bases identical to TRBD1. CDR3 in amino acids: CASSENRGMNTEAFF. The DNA of the CDR3 is TGCGCCAGCAGCGAAAACAGGGGGATGAACACTGAAGCTTTCTTT. Supplemented by reference TRBV5-1 and TRBJ1-1, the full variable domain reads KAGVTQTPRYLIKTRGQQVTLSCSPISGHRSVSWYQQTPGQGLQFLFEYFSETQRNKGNFPGRFSGRQFSNSRSEMNVSTLELGDSALYLCASSENRGMNTEAFFGQGTRLTVV.